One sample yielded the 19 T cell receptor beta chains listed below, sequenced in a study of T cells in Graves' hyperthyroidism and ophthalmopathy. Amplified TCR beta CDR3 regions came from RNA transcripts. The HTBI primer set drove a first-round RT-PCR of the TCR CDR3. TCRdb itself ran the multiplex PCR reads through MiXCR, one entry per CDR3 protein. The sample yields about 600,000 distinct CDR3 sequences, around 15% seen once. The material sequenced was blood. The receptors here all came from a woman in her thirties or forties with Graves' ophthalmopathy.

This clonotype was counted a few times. This CDR3 reads CASSRGTLGTEAFF. The CDR3 DNA is TGTGCCAGCAGCCGAGGGACTTTGGGCACTGAAGCTTTCTTT. The chain has TRBV3-1 and TRBJ1-1; perhaps TRBD1 as D (5 bases). The germline V gene encodes CDR1 LGHDT and CDR2 YNNKEL (reference sequence). V was trimmed by 4 bases and J by 4 bases, leaving 13 bases between them. The CDR3 is 14 residues long.

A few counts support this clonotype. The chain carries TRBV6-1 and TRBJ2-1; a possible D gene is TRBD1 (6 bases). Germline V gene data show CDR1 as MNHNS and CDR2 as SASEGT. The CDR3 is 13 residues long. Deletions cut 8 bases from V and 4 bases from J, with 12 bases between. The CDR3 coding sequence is TGTGCCAGCGAGGACAGTCAGTACAATGAGCAGTTCTTC. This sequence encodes CASEDSQYNEQFF.

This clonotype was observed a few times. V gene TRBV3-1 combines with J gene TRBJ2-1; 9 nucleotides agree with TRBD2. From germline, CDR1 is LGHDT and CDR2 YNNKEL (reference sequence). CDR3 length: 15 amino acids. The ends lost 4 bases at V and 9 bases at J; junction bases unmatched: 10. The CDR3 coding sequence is TGTGCCAGCAGCCCCCCGTTTAGCGGGGGACGTGAGCAGTTCTTC. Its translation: CASSPPFSGGREQFF.

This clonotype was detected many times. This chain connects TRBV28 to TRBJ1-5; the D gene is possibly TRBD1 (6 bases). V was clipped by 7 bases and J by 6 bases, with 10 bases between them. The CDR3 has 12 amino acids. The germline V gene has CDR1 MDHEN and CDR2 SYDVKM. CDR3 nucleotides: TGTGCCAGCATGAACAGGGTTCAGCCCCAGCATTTT. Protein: CASMNRVQPQHF.

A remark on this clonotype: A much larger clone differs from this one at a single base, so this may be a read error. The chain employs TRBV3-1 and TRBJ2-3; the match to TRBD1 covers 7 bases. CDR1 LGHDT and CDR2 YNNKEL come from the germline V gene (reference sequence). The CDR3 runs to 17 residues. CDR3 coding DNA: TGTGCCAACAGCCAAGGTACAGGGGTATATGGCACAGATACGCAGTATTTT. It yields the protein CANSQGTGVYGTDTQYF.

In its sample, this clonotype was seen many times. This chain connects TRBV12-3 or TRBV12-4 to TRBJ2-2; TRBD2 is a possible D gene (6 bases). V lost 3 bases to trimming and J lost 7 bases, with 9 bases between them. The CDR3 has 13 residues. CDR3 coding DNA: TGTGCCAGCAGTTTGGAGGGGATCGGGGAGCTGTTTTTT. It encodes CASSLEGIGELFF.

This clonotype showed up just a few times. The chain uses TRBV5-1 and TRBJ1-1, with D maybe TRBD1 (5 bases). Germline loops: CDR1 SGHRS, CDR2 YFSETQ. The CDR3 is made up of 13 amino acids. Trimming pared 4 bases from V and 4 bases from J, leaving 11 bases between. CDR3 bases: TGCGCCAGCAGCGTAGGGGTAGGCACTGAAGCTTTCTTT. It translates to CASSVGVGTEAFF.

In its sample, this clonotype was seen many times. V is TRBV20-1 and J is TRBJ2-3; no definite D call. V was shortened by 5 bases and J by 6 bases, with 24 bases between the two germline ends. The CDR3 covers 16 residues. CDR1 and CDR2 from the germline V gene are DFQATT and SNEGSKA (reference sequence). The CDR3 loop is CSAPDPTREAGDTQYF. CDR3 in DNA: TGCAGTGCTCCCGACCCTACTCGCGAGGCCGGGGATACGCAGTATTTT.

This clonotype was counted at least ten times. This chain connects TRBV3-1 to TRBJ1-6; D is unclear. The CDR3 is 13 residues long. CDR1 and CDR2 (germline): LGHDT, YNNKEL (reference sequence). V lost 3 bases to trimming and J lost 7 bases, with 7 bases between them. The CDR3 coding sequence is TGTGCCAGCAGCCACTTGAGAAATTCACCCCTCCACTTT. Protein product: CASSHLRNSPLHF.

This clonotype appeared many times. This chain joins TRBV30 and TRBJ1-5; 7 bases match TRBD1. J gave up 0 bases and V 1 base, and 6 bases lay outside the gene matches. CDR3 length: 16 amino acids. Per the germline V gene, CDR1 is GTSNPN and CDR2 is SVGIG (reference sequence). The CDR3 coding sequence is TGTGCCTGGAGTGCCGGGACAGCCTTTAGCAATCAGCCCCAGCATTTT. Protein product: CAWSAGTAFSNQPQHF.

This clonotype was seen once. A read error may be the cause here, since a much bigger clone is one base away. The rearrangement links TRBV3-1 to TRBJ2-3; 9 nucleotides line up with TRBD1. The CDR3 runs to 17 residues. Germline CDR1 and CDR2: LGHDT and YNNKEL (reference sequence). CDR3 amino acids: CATSQVGRQGGTDTQYF. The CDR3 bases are TGTGCCACCAGCCAAGTCGGTCGACAGGGGGGCACAGATACGCAGTATTTT.

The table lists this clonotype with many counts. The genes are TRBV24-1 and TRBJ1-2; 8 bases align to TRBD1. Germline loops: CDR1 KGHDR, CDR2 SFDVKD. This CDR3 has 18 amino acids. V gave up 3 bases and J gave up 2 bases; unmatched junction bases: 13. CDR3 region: CATSDSRQGAPSNYGYTF. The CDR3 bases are TGTGCCACCAGTGATAGTAGGCAGGGGGCTCCTAGCAACTATGGCTACACCTTC.

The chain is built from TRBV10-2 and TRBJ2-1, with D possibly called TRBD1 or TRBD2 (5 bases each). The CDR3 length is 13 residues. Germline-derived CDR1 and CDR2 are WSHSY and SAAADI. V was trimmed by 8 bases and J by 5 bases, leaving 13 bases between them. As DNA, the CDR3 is TGCGCCAGCTGGCGACAGACTAACAATGAGCAGTTCTTC. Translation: CASWRQTNNEQFF.

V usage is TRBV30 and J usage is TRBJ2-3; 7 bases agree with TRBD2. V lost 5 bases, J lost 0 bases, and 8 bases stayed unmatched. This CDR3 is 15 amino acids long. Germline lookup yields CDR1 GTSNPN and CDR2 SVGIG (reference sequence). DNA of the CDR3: TGTGCCTGGGGGGGGGAGTGGGGTAGCACAGATACGCAGTATTTT. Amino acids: CAWGGEWGSTDTQYF.

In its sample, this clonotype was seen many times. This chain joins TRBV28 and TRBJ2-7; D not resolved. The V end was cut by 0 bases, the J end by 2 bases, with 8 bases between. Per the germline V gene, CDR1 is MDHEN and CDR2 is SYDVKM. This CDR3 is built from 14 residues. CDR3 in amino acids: CASSLWQVPYEQYF. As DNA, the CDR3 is TGTGCCAGCAGTTTATGGCAGGTGCCCTACGAGCAGTACTTC.

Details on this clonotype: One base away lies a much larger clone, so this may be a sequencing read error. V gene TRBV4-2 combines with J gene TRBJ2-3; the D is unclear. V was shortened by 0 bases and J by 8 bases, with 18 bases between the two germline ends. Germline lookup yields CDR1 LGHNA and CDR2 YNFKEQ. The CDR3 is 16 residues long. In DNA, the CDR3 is TGTGCCAGCAGCCAAGAGGCTCACCTGGGGTCAGGTACGCAGTATTTT. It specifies CASSQEAHLGSGTQYF.

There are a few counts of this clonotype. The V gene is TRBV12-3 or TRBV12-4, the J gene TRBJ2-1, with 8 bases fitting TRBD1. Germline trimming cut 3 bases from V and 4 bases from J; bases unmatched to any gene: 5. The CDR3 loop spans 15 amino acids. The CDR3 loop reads CASSLRTGFYNEQFF. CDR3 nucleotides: TGTGCCAGCAGTTTGAGGACAGGGTTTTACAATGAGCAGTTCTTC.

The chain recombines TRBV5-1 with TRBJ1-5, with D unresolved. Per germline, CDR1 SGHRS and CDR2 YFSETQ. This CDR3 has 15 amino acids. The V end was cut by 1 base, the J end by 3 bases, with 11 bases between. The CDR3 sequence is CASSLLAGPNQPQHF. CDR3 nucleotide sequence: TGCGCCAGCAGCTTGTTGGCGGGTCCCAATCAGCCCCAGCATTTT.

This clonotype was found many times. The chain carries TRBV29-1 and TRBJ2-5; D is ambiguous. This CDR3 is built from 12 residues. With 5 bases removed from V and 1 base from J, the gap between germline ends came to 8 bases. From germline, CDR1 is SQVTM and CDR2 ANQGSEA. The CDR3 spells CSVLGGQETQYF. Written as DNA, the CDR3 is TGCAGCGTTCTGGGTGGCCAAGAGACCCAGTACTTC.